This T cell receptor (beta chain) is from a study of CD8+CD57+ T cells in acquired aplastic anemia. Study background: An average of roughly 3 ug of DNA was obtained from sorted CD4+ and CD8+ cells. Study results and limitations: A set of twenty-nine CD8+ CDR3 sequences was shared between patients and controls, and these sequences appeared highly expressed in patients.

CD8+CD57+ cell expansion, shown by flow cytometry, had occurred in the patients selected for sequencing. V was pared by 3 bases and J by 3 bases, with 6 bases between. The germline CDR1 and CDR2 sequences are SEHNR and FQNEAQ (reference sequence). The CDR3 consists of 12 residues. This clonotype was counted only a few times. Its antigen is not known. Genomic DNA provided the template from which TCR beta VDJ and CDR3 profiles were obtained. From the reads, TCRdb called clonotypes with MiXCR, one entry per CDR3 protein. The sample shows roughly 200,000 distinct CDR3 sequences, about 62% of them seen only once.

The sequence was collected from a human donor with aplastic anemia. The specimen was sorted CD4+, CD8+, or CD8+CD57+ T cells (not recorded which) from PBMCs. This chain links TRBV7-9 with TRBJ2-7; D is ambiguous. The CDR3 DNA reads as TGTGCCAGCAGCTTGAGCTACTACGAGCAGTACTTC. This sequence encodes CASSLSYYEQYF.